The subject of this entry is one TCR beta chain. A junction end diverges from the germline sequence, so it may reflect a read error. The data stem from a study of blood T cell repertoires in COVID-19. For the study at large: The samples span acute and convalescent COVID-19 from the United States, Italy and Spain. T cells, B-cell-depleted T cells, or PBMCs supplied cDNA or gDNA.

In the authors' methods: Scientists estimated how many nucleated cells there were by amplifying reference gene primers. Sequenced by immunoSEQ multiplex PCR; TCRdb stores in-frame clones only, minus some. V and J calls plus clone size are reproduced from that table; the DNA served to infer D and trimming. The table lists about 140,000 clones, roughly 86% of them singletons. The clonotype originates from a woman aged 55-69 years with acute or convalescent COVID-19. Sequenced material: peripheral blood.

The CDR3 sequence: CASSLGRRGLLEETQYF. The CDR3 DNA follows: TGTGCCAGCAGTTTGGGTCGGCGGGGTTTACTGGAAGAGACCCAGTACTTC. This rearrangement joins TRBV5-5 to TRBJ2-5, with D possibly TRBD2 on 6 matching bases. This CDR3 has 17 residues. Germline assignment: CDR1 SGHKS and CDR2 YYEKEE (reference sequence).